The 28 T cell receptor beta chains presented below share a single source sample, sequenced in a study of early stage breast cancer tumors. Sequenced by immunoSEQ multiplex PCR; TCRdb stores in-frame clones only, minus some. The sample contains some 47,000 clones, roughly 80% of which appear only once. The source material was blood. Every receptor here comes from a person between 50 and 60 years old with breast cancer.

This chain connects TRBV5-1 to TRBJ1-1; no clear D gene. The ends were cut back, 4 bases at V and 1 base at J, with 8 bases in the middle. CDR1 is SGHRS, CDR2 YFSETQ, per germline. The CDR3 has 13 amino acids. The CDR3 coding sequence is TGCGCCAGCAGCAGTACACCGAACACTGAAGCTTTCTTT. Its translation: CASSSTPNTEAFF. The whole variable domain, filled in from reference TRBV5-1 and TRBJ1-1, reads KAGVTQTPRYLIKTRGQQVTLSCSPISGHRSVSWYQQTPGQGLQFLFEYFSETQRNKGNFPGRFSGRQFSNSRSEMNVSTLELGDSALYLCASSSTPNTEAFFGQGTRLTVV.

This chain connects TRBV5-1 to TRBJ2-1; the D call may be TRBD1 or TRBD2 (6 bases each). This CDR3 is 17 amino acids long. V was pared by 2 bases and J by 7 bases, with 22 bases between. Germline CDR1 SGHRS, CDR2 YFSETQ. CDR3 amino acids: CASSLRAVGGGRNEQFF. CDR3 DNA sequence: TGCGCCAGCAGCTTACGGGCCGTTGGAGGGGGAAGGAATGAGCAGTTCTTC.

V gene TRBV11-1 combines with J gene TRBJ1-2; TRBD1 might be the D (6 bases). Germline values: CDR1 SGHAT, CDR2 FQDESV (reference sequence). The V end was cut by 5 bases, the J end by 4 bases, with 17 bases between. The CDR3 covers 15 residues. CDR3: CASSKEQGSSYGYTF. The CDR3 DNA is TGTGCCAGCAGCAAAGAACAGGGTTCCTCCTATGGCTACACCTTC.

This CDR3 reads CASSPPGQYTEAFF. In DNA, the CDR3 is TGTGCCAGCAGCCCCCCGGGACAATACACTGAAGCTTTCTTT. The chain recombines TRBV11-3 with TRBJ1-1, with D possibly being TRBD1 (6 bases). This CDR3 region has 14 residues. Trimming pared 5 bases from V and 3 bases from J, leaving 13 bases between. From germline, CDR1 is SGHNT and CDR2 YENEEA.

The genes are TRBV5-5 and TRBJ2-1, with 8 bases fitting TRBD1. Germline V gene lookup returns CDR1 SGHKS and CDR2 YYEKEE (reference sequence). Trimming cost V 1 base and J 3 bases; bases outside gene matches: 12. This CDR3 comprises 18 residues. The CDR3 DNA sequence: TGTGCCAGCAGCTTGAGTCCCTCCGGGACAGGCTACTACAATGAGCAGTTCTTC. Translation: CASSLSPSGTGYYNEQFF.

The genes are TRBV7-9 and TRBJ1-1, with D tentatively TRBD1 (6 bases). The CDR3 runs to 15 residues. The ends were cut back, 5 bases at V and 4 bases at J, with 17 bases in the middle. The V gene's germline CDR1 is SEHNR and CDR2 FQNEAQ (reference sequence). Here the CDR3 reads CASSPGGGRGTEAFF. The CDR3 nucleotides are TGTGCCAGCAGCCCTGGAGGGGGGCGAGGCACTGAAGCTTTCTTT.

The chain links TRBV7-2 to TRBJ1-2; unclear D gene. The CDR3 has 12 residues. Germline loops: CDR1 SGHTA, CDR2 FQGNSA. The germline V and J ends were trimmed by 2 bases and 8 bases, with 9 bases remaining between them. The CDR3 sequence: CASSLLPSGYTF. For the CDR3, the DNA is TGTGCCAGCAGCTTATTGCCCTCCGGCTACACCTTC.

This chain links TRBV7-9 with TRBJ1-5; D gene unclear. CDR1 is SEHNR and CDR2 is FQNEAQ in the germline V gene (reference sequence). The V end lost 5 bases, the J end lost 4 bases, and 27 bases lay between the germline ends. There are 19 residues in the CDR3. The CDR3 DNA reads TGTGCCAGCAGCCCGGCTTCGTACGAATCAATGGGGAAAAATCAGCCCCAGCATTTT. Encoded protein: CASSPASYESMGKNQPQHF.

This chain links TRBV18 with TRBJ2-1; 13 nucleotides match TRBD2. This CDR3 comprises 16 residues. The germline CDR1 and CDR2 sequences are KGHSH and LQKENI. V trimming: 3 bases; J trimming: 10 bases; junction bases outside the gene matches: 9. The CDR3 coding sequence is TGTGCCAGCTCACCTAGGACTAGCGGGAGCGTACAGGAGCAGTTCTTC. It yields the protein CASSPRTSGSVQEQFF.

The chain recombines TRBV11-2 with TRBJ2-3; 10 bases are shared with TRBD2. This CDR3 region has 15 residues. Germline lookup yields CDR1 SGHAT and CDR2 FQNNGV. V shed 4 bases and J 8 bases; nucleotides not matched to a gene: 9. Here the CDR3 reads CASSSKLAGFPTQYF. In nucleotides, the CDR3 is TGTGCCAGCAGCTCCAAACTAGCGGGGTTCCCTACGCAGTATTTT.

V is TRBV6-5 and J is TRBJ1-3; TRBD1 aligns across 7 bases. V was pared by 0 bases and J by 4 bases, with 3 bases of the junction left unmatched. The CDR3 contains 15 residues. The germline gives CDR1 MNHEY, CDR2 SVGAGI. CDR3 sequence: CASSYSTGTGNTIYF. CDR3 bases: TGTGCCAGCAGTTACTCGACAGGGACGGGAAACACCATATATTTT.

The chain joins TRBV14 to TRBJ2-3, with 9 bases lining up with TRBD2. The CDR3 has 20 residues. In germline, CDR1 is SGHDN, CDR2 FVKESK. Trimming cost V 3 bases and J 4 bases; bases outside gene matches: 20. This CDR3 reads CASSQYSGSLAGNEADTQYF. The CDR3 region has the DNA TGTGCCAGCAGCCAGTACTCTGGGAGTCTAGCGGGGAACGAGGCAGATACGCAGTATTTT.

The chain employs TRBV5-4 and TRBJ2-5; 8 nucleotides line up with TRBD1. The trim removed 4 bases at V and 5 bases at J, leaving 10 bases unmatched. This CDR3 spans 15 amino acids. CDR1 is SGHNT and CDR2 is YYREEE in the germline V gene (reference sequence). The CDR3 region is CASSTFSGGRETQYF. DNA for the CDR3: TGTGCCAGCAGCACCTTTTCAGGGGGCCGGGAGACCCAGTACTTC.

The chain links TRBV11-2 to TRBJ2-1; perhaps D is TRBD1 or TRBD2 (5 bases each). The CDR3 length is 15 residues. Germline assignment: CDR1 SGHAT and CDR2 FQNNGV. Trimming left V 1 base short and J 3 bases short, with 10 bases between. The CDR3 DNA follows: TGTGCCAGCAGCTTAGCGGCAGGGAGCTACAATGAGCAGTTCTTC. Its translation is CASSLAAGSYNEQFF. The full variable domain, its missing parts supplied by reference TRBV11-2 and TRBJ2-1, is EAGVAQSPRYKIIEKRQSVAFWCNPISGHATLYWYQQILGQGPKLLIQFQNNGVVDDSQLPKDRFSAERLKGVDSTLKIQPAKLEDSAVYLCASSLAAGSYNEQFFGPGTRLTVL.

This clone was detected only a few times. This chain uses TRBV2 with TRBJ1-2; weak D call: TRBD1 (6 bases). The CDR3 contains 18 residues. Trimming shortened V by 4 bases and J by 0 bases, and 21 bases separated the two germline ends. Germline V gene sequence: CDR1 SNHLY, CDR2 FYNNEI. CDR3 loop: CASSVANNRAKANYGYTF. CDR3 DNA sequence: TGTGCCAGCAGTGTGGCTAATAACAGGGCCAAAGCTAACTATGGCTACACCTTC.

This clone appeared once. Germline is not matched at one junction end, which may reflect a read error. The chain combines TRBV7-9 with TRBJ1-1; TRBD1 matches at 7 bases. This CDR3 is built from 15 residues. Germline V CDR1 and CDR2: SEHNR, FQNEAQ (reference sequence). The CDR3 nucleotides are TGTGCCAGCCGCTTGGAGGGGGCAGGGGGGACTGAAGCTTTCTTT. Its protein product is CASRLEGAGGTEAFF.

CDR3 bases: TGTGCCAGCAGCTTAAAACTAGCGGGAGGGGCTAGGGTGTACAATGAGCAGTTCTTC. Encoded protein: CASSLKLAGGARVYNEQFF. The rearrangement joins TRBV7-3 to TRBJ2-1; 13 bases match TRBD2. Germline CDR1 and CDR2: SGHTA and FQGTGA. CDR3 size: 19 residues. V lost 1 base, J lost 4 bases, and 10 bases stayed unmatched.

The rearrangement joins TRBV6-5 to TRBJ2-7; 7 bases are shared with TRBD2. The CDR3 has 12 residues. Germline V gene data show CDR1 as MNHEY and CDR2 as SVGAGI. V gave up 9 bases and J gave up 3 bases; unmatched junction bases: 5. The CDR3 nucleotides are TGTGCCAGTGGGACTATATACTACGAGCAGTACTTC. Translating it yields CASGTIYYEQYF.

This chain joins TRBV5-1 and TRBJ2-5; D remains unclear. This CDR3 region has 13 residues. CDR1 SGHRS and CDR2 YFSETQ come from the germline V gene. Between the trimmed V and J ends, which lost 5 bases and 1 base, there was a span of 9 bases. The CDR3 DNA is TGCGCCAGCAGTGGATCGGGCCAAGAGACCCAGTACTTC. It yields the protein CASSGSGQETQYF.

This sequence joins TRBV7-2 and TRBJ1-5, with 7 bases aligning to TRBD1. Looked up from germline, CDR1 is SGHTA and CDR2 is FQGNSA. Germline trimming cut 4 bases from V and 3 bases from J; bases unmatched to any gene: 6. The CDR3 has 15 amino acids. The CDR3 sequence: CASSWSDRNNQPQHF. CDR3 bases: TGTGCCAGCAGCTGGTCGGACAGGAACAATCAGCCCCAGCATTTT.

The chain uses TRBV7-2 and TRBJ2-6; perhaps TRBD2 as D (5 bases). V lost 1 base to trimming and J lost 0 bases, with 16 bases between them. Germline CDR1 SGHTA, CDR2 FQGNSA. CDR3 length: 19 residues. The CDR3 here is CASSLDLRGTLSGANVLTF. CDR3 nucleotide sequence: TGTGCCAGCAGCTTAGATCTTCGGGGAACCCTCTCTGGGGCCAACGTCCTGACTTTC. The full variable domain, in which reference TRBV7-2 and TRBJ2-6 provide the parts outside the CDR3, is GAGVSQSPSNKVTEKGKDVELRCDPISGHTALYWYRQSLGQGLEFLIYFQGNSAPDKSGLPSDRFSAERTGGSVSTLTIQRTQQEDSAVYLCASSLDLRGTLSGANVLTFGAGSRLTVL.

The genes are TRBV29-1 and TRBJ2-2; 8 bases fit TRBD1. J was trimmed by 3 bases and V by 8 bases; bases with no gene match: 5. Per the germline V gene, CDR1 is SQVTM and CDR2 is ANQGSEA. The CDR3 sequence is 13 residues long. The CDR3 region is CSCLDRDTGELFF. The CDR3 DNA sequence: TGCAGCTGCCTGGACAGGGACACCGGGGAGCTGTTTTTT.

The V and J genes are TRBV9 and TRBJ2-7; TRBD1 agrees at 7 bases. Germline lookup yields CDR1 SGDLS and CDR2 YYNGEE. The ends lost 3 bases at V and 6 bases at J; junction bases unmatched: 6. This CDR3 is built from 13 residues. CDR3 protein: CASSEATGSEQYF. CDR3 nucleotide sequence: TGTGCCAGCAGCGAGGCGACAGGGAGCGAGCAGTACTTC.

The chain uses TRBV7-2 and TRBJ1-5; D not certain. Germline V gene sequence: CDR1 SGHTA, CDR2 FQGNSA. This CDR3 is built from 14 residues. The V and J ends lost 7 bases and 4 bases respectively, with 14 bases between them. CDR3 DNA: TGTGCCAGCAATAACGGGAACGATAATCAGCCCCAGCATTTT. Protein sequence: CASNNGNDNQPQHF.

The chain carries TRBV4-1 and TRBJ2-3; 9 bases match TRBD1. V was clipped by 2 bases and J by 5 bases; unmatched bases: 2. CDR1 and CDR2 (germline): MGHRA, YSYEKL. The CDR3 sequence is 14 residues long. The CDR3 region is CASSQSDRGDTQYF. CDR3 nucleotides: TGCGCCAGCAGCCAATCGGACAGGGGAGATACGCAGTATTTT.

The chain has TRBV2 and TRBJ2-3; 8 nucleotides line up with TRBD2. Germline assignment: CDR1 SNHLY and CDR2 FYNNEI. The CDR3 runs 17 residues. J was trimmed by 2 bases and V by 1 base; bases with no gene match: 8. CDR3 loop: CASSEVGIAGYTDTQYF. The CDR3 DNA follows: TGTGCCAGCAGTGAAGTAGGGATAGCGGGATACACAGATACGCAGTATTTT.

The CDR3 coding sequence is TGTGCCAGCTCACCACCGGACGGGTATTATGAGCAGTTCTTC. Translation: CASSPPDGYYEQFF. V usage is TRBV18 and J usage is TRBJ2-1; D call uncertain. The V and J ends lost 0 bases and 8 bases respectively, with 11 bases between them. Germline assignment: CDR1 KGHSH and CDR2 LQKENI. The CDR3 sequence is 14 residues long.

The chain uses TRBV28 and TRBJ1-4; the D gene is possibly TRBD1 (5 bases). V dropped 5 bases and J dropped 0 bases, with 10 bases sitting between them. The CDR3 extends over 15 amino acids. The germline CDR1 and CDR2 sequences are MDHEN and SYDVKM. CDR3 loop: CASSPRGATNEKLFF. In DNA form, the CDR3 reads TGTGCCAGCAGTCCTAGGGGCGCAACTAATGAAAAACTGTTTTTT.